The text below deals with one T cell receptor beta chain. Germline V gives CDR1 SGHRS, CDR2 YFSETQ. This CDR3 region has 15 residues. V was pared by 4 bases and J by 3 bases, with 16 bases between. This specimen comes from a study of control samples from healthy donors and cancer patients. Method: immunoSEQ multiplex PCR; TCRdb's copy keeps in-frame clones and lacks some. The sample shows about 190,000 clones, about 91% of them seen only once. The sample taken for sequencing was blood. J is TRBJ1-1 and V is TRBV5-1, with a weak D call TRBD1 (6 bases). The clonotype originates from a man aged 30 to 45 in good health. CDR3 sequence: CASSRGTSGDTEAFF. The CDR3 DNA reads as TGCGCCAGCAGCCGCGGGACATCGGGGGACACTGAAGCTTTCTTT.